This T cell receptor (beta chain) was recorded in a study of neurological immune-mediated disorders. Broader study findings: The greatest degree of TCR clonal expansion was observed in HTLV-1-associated myelopathy, with the lowest in multiple sclerosis, below that of healthy controls.

Trimming pared 2 bases from V and 0 bases from J, leaving 14 bases between. The CDR3 runs to 16 residues. Germline V gives CDR1 DFQATT, CDR2 SNEGSKA (reference sequence). This clonotype was observed at least ten times. Antigen specificity is unknown. Among the participants, healthy controls were blood bank volunteers in Maryland, USA. TCRdb ran MiXCR on the 5' RACE reads and lists one entry per CDR3 protein. The repertoire holds around 78,000 distinct CDR3 sequences, with roughly 18% as singletons. The material sequenced was PBMCs. The sequence was obtained from a woman aged 40 to 55 in good health. This chain links TRBV20-1 with TRBJ1-5; no firm D call. CDR3 region: CSARKSSQYSNQPQHF. The CDR3, as DNA: TGCAGTGCTAGAAAAAGTTCTCAGTATAGCAATCAGCCCCAGCATTTT.